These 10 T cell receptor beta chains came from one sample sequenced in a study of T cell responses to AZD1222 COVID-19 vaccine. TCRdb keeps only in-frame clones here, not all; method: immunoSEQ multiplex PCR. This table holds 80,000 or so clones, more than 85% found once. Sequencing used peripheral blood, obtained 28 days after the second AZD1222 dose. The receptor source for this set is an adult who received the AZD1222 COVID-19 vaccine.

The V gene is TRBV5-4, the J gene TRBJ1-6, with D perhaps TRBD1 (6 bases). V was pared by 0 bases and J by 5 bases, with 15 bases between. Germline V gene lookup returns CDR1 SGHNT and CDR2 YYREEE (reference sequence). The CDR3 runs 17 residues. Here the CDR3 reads CASSLVGSQGHNSPLHF. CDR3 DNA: TGTGCCAGCAGCTTGGTGGGGTCACAGGGACATAATTCACCCCTCCACTTT.

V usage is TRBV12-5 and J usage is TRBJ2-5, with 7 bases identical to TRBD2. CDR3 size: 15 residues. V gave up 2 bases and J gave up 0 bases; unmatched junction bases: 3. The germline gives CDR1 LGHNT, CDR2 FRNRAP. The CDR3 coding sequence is TGTGCTAGTGGTTTGACCCTAGCGGACCAAGAGACCCAGTACTTC. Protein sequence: CASGLTLADQETQYF.

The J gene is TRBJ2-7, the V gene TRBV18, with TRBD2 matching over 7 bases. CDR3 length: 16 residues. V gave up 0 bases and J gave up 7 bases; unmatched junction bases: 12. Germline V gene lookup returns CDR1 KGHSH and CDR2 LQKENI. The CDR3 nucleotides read TGTGCCAGCTCACCACCGGTTGGCGGGAGCCTAGGAGAGCAGTACTTC. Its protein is CASSPPVGGSLGEQYF.

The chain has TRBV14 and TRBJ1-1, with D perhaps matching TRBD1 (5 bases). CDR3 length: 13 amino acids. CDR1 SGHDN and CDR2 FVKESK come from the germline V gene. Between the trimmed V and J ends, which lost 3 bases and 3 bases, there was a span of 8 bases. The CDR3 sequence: CASSQRGYTEAFF. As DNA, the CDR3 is TGTGCCAGCAGCCAGAGGGGCTACACTGAAGCTTTCTTT.

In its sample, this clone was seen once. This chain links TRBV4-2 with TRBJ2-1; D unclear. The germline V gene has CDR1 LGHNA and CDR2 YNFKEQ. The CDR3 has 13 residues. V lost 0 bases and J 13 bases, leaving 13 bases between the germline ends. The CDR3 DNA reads TGTGCCAGCAGCCAAGATCCTCAAGGGCTACAGTTCTTC. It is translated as CASSQDPQGLQFF.

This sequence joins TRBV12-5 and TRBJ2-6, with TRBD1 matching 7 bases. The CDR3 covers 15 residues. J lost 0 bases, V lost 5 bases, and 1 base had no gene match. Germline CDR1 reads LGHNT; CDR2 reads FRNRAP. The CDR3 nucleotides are TGTGCTAGTGGTCCAGGGGGCTCTGGGGCCAACGTCCTGACTTTC. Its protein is CASGPGGSGANVLTF.

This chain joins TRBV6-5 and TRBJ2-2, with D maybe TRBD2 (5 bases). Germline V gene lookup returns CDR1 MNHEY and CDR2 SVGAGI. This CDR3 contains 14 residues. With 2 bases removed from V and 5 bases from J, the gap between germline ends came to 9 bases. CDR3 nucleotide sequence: TGTGCCAGCAGTTACGATTCGGGGACCGGGGAGCTGTTTTTT. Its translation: CASSYDSGTGELFF.

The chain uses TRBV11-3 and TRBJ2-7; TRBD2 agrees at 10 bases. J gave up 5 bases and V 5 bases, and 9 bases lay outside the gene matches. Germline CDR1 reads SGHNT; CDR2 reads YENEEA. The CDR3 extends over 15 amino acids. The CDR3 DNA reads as TGTGCCAGCAGCGCTCGTCTAGCGGGAGTCAACGAGCAGTACTTC. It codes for CASSARLAGVNEQYF.

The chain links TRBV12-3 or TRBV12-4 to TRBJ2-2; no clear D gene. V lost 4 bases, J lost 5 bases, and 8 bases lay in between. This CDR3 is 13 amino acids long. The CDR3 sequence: CASSSQATGELFF. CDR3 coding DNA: TGTGCCAGCAGTTCGCAGGCGACCGGGGAGCTGTTTTTT.

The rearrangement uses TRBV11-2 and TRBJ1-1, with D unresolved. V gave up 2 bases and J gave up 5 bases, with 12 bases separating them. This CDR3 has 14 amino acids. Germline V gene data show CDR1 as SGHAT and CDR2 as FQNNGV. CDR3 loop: CASSLNPMGTEAFF. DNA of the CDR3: TGTGCCAGCAGCTTAAACCCCATGGGGACTGAAGCTTTCTTT.